The 25 T cell receptor beta chains listed next were all sequenced from one sample in a study of blood T cells in healthy people across ages (dated by TCRdb to the mid-2010s). Library preparation used 5' RACE. The listed sequencing device is Illumina HiSeq 2500. A second PCR of roughly 7 to 11 cycles was performed with a sample-barcoded 5' primer and a J-beta primer mix. TCRdb reworked the public reads: Q25 trimming with fastp, MiXCR clone assembly, productive beta chains retained. When rows share a CDR3 protein, they turn into one entry using the most common DNA and genes. The sample table contains about 970,000 distinct CDR3 sequences; only one count was recorded for 51% of them. The ten largest clones represent about a fifth of the sample. Sequencing was carried out using blood. The receptors originated from a woman aged 55-69 years in good health.

The rearrangement joins TRBV13 to TRBJ1-5; possibly TRBD1 for D (5 bases). The length of the CDR3 is 13 residues. CDR1 and CDR2 from the germline V gene are PRHDT and FYEKMQ (reference sequence). Trimming took off 1 base at V and 9 bases at J, with 10 bases between the two ends. The CDR3 coding sequence is TGTGCCAGCAGCTTAGCCGGGCAGGGGCCCCAGCATTTT. It codes for CASSLAGQGPQHF.

The chain carries TRBV11-2 and TRBJ2-4; D call uncertain. TRBJ2-5 explains the end of the DNA better; the J call may be wrong. Germline V gene sequence: CDR1 SGHAT, CDR2 FQNNGV. The CDR3 spans 11 residues. The DNA of the CDR3 is TGTGCCAGCAGCTCCGCGCCGACCCAGTACTTC. The encoded protein is CASSSAPTQYF.

The CDR3 sequence is CASSQEGGARYEQYF. The DNA of the CDR3 is TGTGCCAGCAGCCAAGAGGGAGGGGCACGCTACGAGCAGTACTTC. The V gene is TRBV3-1, the J gene TRBJ2-7; 7 bases match TRBD2. The CDR3 has 15 residues. CDR1 is LGHDT and CDR2 is YNNKEL in the germline V gene (reference sequence). The ends lost 0 bases at V and 3 bases at J; junction bases unmatched: 5.

The chain recombines TRBV4-1 with TRBJ1-4, with D hard to call. CDR3 length: 16 amino acids. Germline CDR1 MGHRA, CDR2 YSYEKL. V shed 0 bases and J shed 7 bases, with 15 bases lying between them. The CDR3 DNA follows: TGCGCCAGCAGCCAAGATTTGGCAGCTTGGAGTGAAAAACTGTTTTTT. Protein sequence: CASSQDLAAWSEKLFF.

The rearrangement joins TRBV20-1 to TRBJ2-4; D perhaps matches TRBD2 (5 bases). With the DNA end fitting TRBJ2-7 better, the J assignment may be wrong. The CDR3 contains 14 residues. Germline V gene sequence: CDR1 DFQATT, CDR2 SNEGSKA (reference sequence). This CDR3 is CSAKSSAGPYEQYF. DNA of the CDR3: TGCAGTGCTAAGTCGTCCGCGGGCCCCTACGAGCAGTACTTC.

The J gene is TRBJ2-4, the V gene TRBV4-1, with D possibly matching TRBD1 (5 bases). This CDR3 spans 17 amino acids. Germline CDR1 is MGHRA and CDR2 is YSYEKL. The V and J ends lost 4 bases and 0 bases respectively, with 16 bases between them. The CDR3 region is CASSPGGQITAKNIQYF. The DNA for the CDR3 is TGCGCCAGCAGCCCCGGCGGACAAATCACAGCCAAAAACATTCAGTACTTC.

In regard to this clonotype: The junction differs from germline at one of its ends, possibly a read error. The rearrangement links TRBV4-1 to TRBJ2-7; TRBD1 is a possible D gene (5 bases). The CDR3 is made up of 13 amino acids. The V gene's germline CDR1 is MGHRA and CDR2 YSYEKL. In DNA form, the CDR3 reads TGCGCCAGCGGCCAATCAGGGCTCTACGAGCAGTACTTC. Protein: CASGQSGLYEQYF.

This rearrangement joins TRBV6-1 to TRBJ2-1; 7 bases map to TRBD2. The germline V gene has CDR1 MNHNS and CDR2 SASEGT. J gave up 5 bases and V 4 bases, and 2 bases lay outside the gene matches. This CDR3 spans 13 amino acids. DNA for the CDR3: TGTGCCAGCAGTGCACTAGCGCACAATGAGCAGTTCTTC. Translating it yields CASSALAHNEQFF.

This clonotype was detected a few times. The V gene is TRBV6-6, the J gene TRBJ1-2; possible D gene TRBD1, 5 bases. CDR1 is MNHNY and CDR2 is SVGAGI in the germline V gene (reference sequence). CDR3 size: 14 residues. V was cut by 5 bases and J by 0 bases, with 10 bases left in between. The CDR3 DNA reads as TGTGCCAGCAGTCACGACAGTTCTAACTATGGCTACACCTTC. Its translation is CASSHDSSNYGYTF.

The chain carries TRBV29-1 and TRBJ2-3, with 13 bases that match TRBD2. The CDR3 totals 18 residues. After removal of 4 bases from V and 4 bases from J, the junction contained 14 bases not matched to a gene. Germline assignment: CDR1 SQVTM and CDR2 ANQGSEA. The CDR3 DNA reads TGCAGCGTTGCGCAAAGGACTAGCGGGAGTGGCCTCGCAGATACGCAGTATTTT. Its protein is CSVAQRTSGSGLADTQYF.

J is TRBJ2-7 and V is TRBV29-1, with D possibly TRBD2 on 5 matching bases. Trimming shortened V by 5 bases and J by 7 bases, and 24 bases separated the two germline ends. The CDR3 loop spans 15 amino acids. Germline V gene data show CDR1 as SQVTM and CDR2 as ANQGSEA. The CDR3 region is CSVFGGLVVHNEQYF. The CDR3 DNA reads as TGCAGCGTTTTTGGAGGCCTGGTAGTGCACAATGAGCAGTACTTC.

This clonotype was counted only a few times. The chain carries TRBV7-9 and TRBJ2-5; no definite D call. This CDR3 is built from 12 residues. The germline CDR1 and CDR2 sequences are SEHNR and FQNEAQ (reference sequence). V lost 1 base and J 10 bases, leaving 10 bases between the germline ends. CDR3 residues: CASSLGQADQYF. CDR3 coding DNA: TGTGCCAGCAGCTTAGGGCAGGCTGACCAGTACTTC.

This clonotype has more than one count but fewer than ten. An end of the junction does not agree with germline; a read error may underlie this. J is TRBJ2-3 and V is TRBV13, with 8 bases lining up with TRBD2. Germline CDR1 is PRHDT and CDR2 is FYEKMQ (reference sequence). The CDR3 runs to 16 residues. This CDR3 is CASSLRLATSTDTRYF. CDR3 DNA: TGTGCCAGCAGCTTACGACTAGCGACTAGCACAGATACGCGGTATTTT.

This clonotype has just a few counts. The chain joins TRBV10-3 to TRBJ2-5; TRBD1 or TRBD2 may be the D gene (5 bases each). Trimming pared 4 bases from V and 1 base from J, leaving 7 bases between. Germline CDR1 is ENHRY and CDR2 is SYGVKD. The CDR3 contains 13 residues. The CDR3 region has the DNA TGTGCCATCAGTGTGGGACCCCAAGAGACCCAGTACTTC. Translating gives CAISVGPQETQYF.

The chain is built from TRBV24-1 and TRBJ2-7; the D is unclear. Germline assignment: CDR1 KGHDR and CDR2 SFDVKD. Trimming shortened V by 3 bases and J by 0 bases, and 5 bases separated the two germline ends. The CDR3 is 13 amino acids. The CDR3 spells CATSDADSYEQYF. CDR3 DNA sequence: TGTGCCACCAGTGATGCGGACTCCTACGAGCAGTACTTC.

The chain has TRBV29-1 and TRBJ2-5, with a tentative D call TRBD1 (7 bases). From germline, CDR1 is SQVTM and CDR2 ANQGSEA. V lost 0 bases, J lost 3 bases, and 11 bases lay in between. This CDR3 contains 14 residues. The CDR3 DNA is TGCAGCGTTGAAGATTCAGGGGGGAAAGAGACCCAGTACTTC. Translated, it gives CSVEDSGGKETQYF.

The gene calls are TRBV20-1 and TRBJ2-7; D is ambiguous. V dropped 0 bases and J dropped 1 base, with 13 bases sitting between them. Germline V gene data show CDR1 as DFQATT and CDR2 as SNEGSKA (reference sequence). This CDR3 region has 15 residues. CDR3 in amino acids: CSARDFGLLSYEQYF. The CDR3 nucleotides read TGCAGTGCTAGAGATTTCGGGCTACTATCCTACGAGCAGTACTTC.

In this sample, this clonotype turned up a few times. This chain's CDR3 is CASSQFRGFGNEQYF. The CDR3 nucleotides read TGTGCCAGCAGCCAGTTTAGGGGATTCGGGAACGAGCAGTACTTC. V and J are TRBV14 and TRBJ2-7; tentatively, D is TRBD1 or TRBD2 (5 bases each). Germline V CDR1 and CDR2: SGHDN, FVKESK. CDR3 length: 15 amino acids. V shed 3 bases and J shed 5 bases, with 17 bases lying between them.

CDR3 amino acids: CASSLQGPTTTDTQYF. In DNA, the CDR3 is TGTGCCAGCAGCTTACAGGGACCAACGACCACAGATACGCAGTATTTT. The chain carries TRBV7-8 and TRBJ2-3; perhaps D is TRBD1 or TRBD2 (5 bases each). V was shortened by 2 bases and J by 2 bases, with 14 bases between the two germline ends. The germline V gene encodes CDR1 SGHVS and CDR2 FQNEAQ. This CDR3 spans 16 amino acids.

The chain links TRBV29-1 to TRBJ2-5, with D perhaps being TRBD1 or TRBD2 (5 bases each). Germline-derived CDR1 and CDR2 are SQVTM and ANQGSEA. V was shortened by 3 bases and J by 9 bases, with 17 bases between the two germline ends. CDR3 size: 13 residues. Here the CDR3 reads CSVEGRSGRAQYF. The CDR3 nucleotides are TGCAGCGTTGAGGGACGGTCTGGTAGGGCCCAGTACTTC. The full variable domain, in which reference TRBV29-1 and TRBJ2-5 provide the parts outside the CDR3, is SAVISQKPSRDICQRGTSLTIQCQVDSQVTMMFWYRQQPGQSLTLIATANQGSEATYESGFVIDKFPISRPNLTFSTLTVSNMSPEDSSIYLCSVEGRSGRAQYFGPGTRLLVL.

This sequence joins TRBV4-2 and TRBJ2-1; D ambiguous. CDR3 size: 14 residues. The V end lost 3 bases, the J end lost 6 bases, and 12 bases lay between the germline ends. Germline values: CDR1 LGHNA, CDR2 YNFKEQ. Here the CDR3 DNA reads TGTGCCAGCAGCCATGGGCCTGCGGTCAATGAGCAGTTCTTC. The encoded protein is CASSHGPAVNEQFF.

This rearrangement joins TRBV27 to TRBJ2-6; the match to TRBD1 covers 8 bases. Germline trimming cut 4 bases from V and 0 bases from J; bases unmatched to any gene: 8. This CDR3 has 18 residues. Germline V CDR1 and CDR2: MNHEY, SMNVEV (reference sequence). The DNA for the CDR3 is TGTGCCAGCAGTTCCCTGACAGGGGCCCACTCTGGGGCCAACGTCCTGACTTTC. This gives the protein CASSSLTGAHSGANVLTF.

The chain employs TRBV29-1 and TRBJ2-2; D perhaps matches TRBD2 (5 bases). V was cut by 4 bases and J by 5 bases, with 14 bases left in between. CDR1 and CDR2 (germline): SQVTM, ANQGSEA. The CDR3 totals 14 residues. CDR3 nucleotides: TGCAGCGTTGCTTCCGGGGTTGGTACCGGGGAGCTGTTTTTT. It codes for CSVASGVGTGELFF.

The genes are TRBV7-2 and TRBJ2-5; 8 bases map to TRBD2. This CDR3 contains 16 residues. J gave up 4 bases and V 1 base, and 8 bases lay outside the gene matches. CDR1 is SGHTA, CDR2 FQGNSA, per germline. The CDR3 here is CASSLVAGGGRETQYF. CDR3 bases: TGTGCCAGCAGCTTAGTGGCGGGAGGCGGGAGAGAGACCCAGTACTTC.

J is TRBJ2-2 and V is TRBV20-1, with D unclear. Germline values: CDR1 DFQATT, CDR2 SNEGSKA (reference sequence). V was cut by 5 bases and J by 5 bases, with 18 bases left in between. The CDR3 has 15 residues. The CDR3 loop is CSAPRKAPATGELFF. The DNA of the CDR3 is TGCAGTGCTCCACGTAAGGCACCCGCTACCGGGGAGCTGTTTTTT.